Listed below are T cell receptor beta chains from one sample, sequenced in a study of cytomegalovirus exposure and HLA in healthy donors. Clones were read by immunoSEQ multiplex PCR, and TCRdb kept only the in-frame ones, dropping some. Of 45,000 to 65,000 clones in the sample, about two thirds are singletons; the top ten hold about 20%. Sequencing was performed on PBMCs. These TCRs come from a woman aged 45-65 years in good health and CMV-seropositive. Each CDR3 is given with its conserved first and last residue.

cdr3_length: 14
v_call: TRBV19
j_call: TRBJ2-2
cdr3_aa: CASNMGTLSGELFF

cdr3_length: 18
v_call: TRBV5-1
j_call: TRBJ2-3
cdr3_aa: CASSRGPLSQSTTDTQYF

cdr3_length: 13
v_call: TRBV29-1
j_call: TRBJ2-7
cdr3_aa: CSVLMGDSYEQYF

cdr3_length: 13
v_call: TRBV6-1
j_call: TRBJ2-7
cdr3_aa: CASRGGGFYEQYF

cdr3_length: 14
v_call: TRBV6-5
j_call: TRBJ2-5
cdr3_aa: CASSSAGGQETQYF

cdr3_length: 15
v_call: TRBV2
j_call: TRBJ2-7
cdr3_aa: CASSEFSGTSGEQYF

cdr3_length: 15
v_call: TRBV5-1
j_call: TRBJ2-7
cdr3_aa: CASSLLAGVSYEQYF

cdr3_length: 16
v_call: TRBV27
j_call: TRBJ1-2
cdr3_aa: CASSLWPEPPNYGYTF

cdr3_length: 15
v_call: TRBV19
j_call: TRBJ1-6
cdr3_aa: CASSAHRVGNSPLHF

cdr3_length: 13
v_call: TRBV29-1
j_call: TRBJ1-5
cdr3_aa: CSVTGGGNQPQHF

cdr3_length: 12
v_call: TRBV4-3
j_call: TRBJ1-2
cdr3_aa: CASSQAGNGYTF

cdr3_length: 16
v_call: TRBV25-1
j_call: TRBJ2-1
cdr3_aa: CASSSTAPGLLNEQFF

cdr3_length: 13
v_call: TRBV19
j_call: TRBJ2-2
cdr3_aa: CASSIDLTGELFF

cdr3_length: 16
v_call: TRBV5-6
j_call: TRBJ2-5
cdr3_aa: CASSSPHLGREETQYF

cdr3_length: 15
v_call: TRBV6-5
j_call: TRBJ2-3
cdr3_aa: CASSQRGLYTDTQYF

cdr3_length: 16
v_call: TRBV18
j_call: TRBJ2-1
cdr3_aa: CASSPVAGSSYNEQFF

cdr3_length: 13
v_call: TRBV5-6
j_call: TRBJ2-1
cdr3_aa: CASSLREGIEQFF

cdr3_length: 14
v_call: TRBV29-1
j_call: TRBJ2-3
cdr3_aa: CSVDVRRGTDTQYF

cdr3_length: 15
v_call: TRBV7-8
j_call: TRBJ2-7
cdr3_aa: CASSLLRDRDYEQYF

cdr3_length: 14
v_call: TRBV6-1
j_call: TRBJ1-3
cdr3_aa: CASSETYSGNTIYF

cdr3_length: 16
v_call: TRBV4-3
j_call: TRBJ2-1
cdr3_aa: CASSQVSLAGNNEQFF